The clone carrying this TCR beta chain was detected ten times or more. The sample is drawn from a study of T cells of healthy individuals. This CDR3 has 14 residues. Trimming at V came to 5 bases and at J to 2 bases, leaving 6 bases not matched to a gene. The germline V gene encodes CDR1 SEHNR and CDR2 FQNEAQ (reference sequence). TCRdb redid the calling of the 5' RACE reads with MiXCR, one entry per CDR3 protein. The sample consists of 60,000 to 75,000 distinct CDR3 sequences, 15% to 20% of them appearing once. The TCR sequence derives from a human donor in good health. The chain is built from TRBV7-9 and TRBJ2-7; TRBD2 matches at 7 bases. The CDR3 DNA is TGTGCCAGCAGCCTCTCCACTAGCGCCTACGAGCAGTACTTC. Its protein product is CASSLSTSAYEQYF. The full variable domain, completed using reference TRBV7-9 and TRBJ2-7, is DTGVSQNPRHKITKRGQNVTFRCDPISEHNRLYWYRQTLGQGPEFLTYFQNEAQLEKSRLLSDRFSAERPKGSFSTLEIQRTEQGDSAMYLCASSLSTSAYEQYFGPGTRLTVT.